A selection of T cell receptor beta chains follows, all from one sample in a study of prognosis after radiotherapy for stage I lung cancer. TCRdb ran MiXCR on the multiplex PCR reads and lists one entry per CDR3 protein. The table lists under 55,000 distinct CDR3 sequences, roughly 36% of them singletons, with roughly 8.3% in the top ten. The sample consisted of PBMCs, taken before or after stereotactic body radiation therapy (not recorded which). The receptor source for this set is a donor over 45 with non-small cell lung cancer. Each CDR3 is given with its conserved first and last residue. The D gene is left open where the match is weak. Only part of the rows carry a size: once, few, many, or a class if the clone is expanded.

abundance: many; j_gene: TRBJ2-3; d_gene: -; v_gene: TRBV5-1; CDR3nt: TGCGCCAGCAGCTTGGGCGGGTCGAGAGATACGCAGTATTTT; CDR3aa: CASSLGGSRDTQYF
abundance: many; j_gene: TRBJ1-2; d_gene: -; v_gene: TRBV20-1; CDR3nt: TGCAGTGCTAGTGGAGCGGCAGGACAAACTAACTATGGCTACACCTTC; CDR3aa: CSASGAAGQTNYGYTF
abundance: -; j_gene: TRBJ2-1; d_gene: TRBD2; v_gene: TRBV5-1; CDR3nt: TGCGCCAGCAGCTTTGGACTAGTTGAGCAGTTCTTC; CDR3aa: CASSFGLVEQFF
abundance: many; j_gene: TRBJ2-5; d_gene: TRBD1; v_gene: TRBV30; CDR3nt: TGTGCCTGGAGTGCGGGGACAGGGGGGGGAGAGACCCAGTACTTC; CDR3aa: CAWSAGTGGGETQYF
abundance: many; j_gene: TRBJ2-7; d_gene: TRBD1; v_gene: TRBV5-5; CDR3nt: TGTGCCAGCAGTTCGGACAGGAGGCCCGAGCAGTACTTC; CDR3aa: CASSSDRRPEQYF
abundance: -; j_gene: TRBJ2-1; d_gene: TRBD2; v_gene: TRBV6-4; CDR3nt: TGTGCCAGCATCTCCGGGACTAGTCTTCGCAATGAGCAGTTCTTC; CDR3aa: CASISGTSLRNEQFF
abundance: -; j_gene: TRBJ2-3; d_gene: -; v_gene: TRBV13; CDR3nt: TGTGCCAGCAACCGGGGGTCTACAGATACGCAGTATTTT; CDR3aa: CASNRGSTDTQYF
abundance: many; j_gene: TRBJ2-2; d_gene: -; v_gene: TRBV19; CDR3nt: TGTGCCAGTAAGCTGGCCGGGGAGCTGTTTTTT; CDR3aa: CASKLAGELFF
abundance: many; j_gene: TRBJ2-1; d_gene: TRBD2; v_gene: TRBV28; CDR3nt: TGTGCCAGCAAACAGCGGGGCTCCTACAATGAGCAGTTCTTC; CDR3aa: CASKQRGSYNEQFF
abundance: medium-sized; j_gene: TRBJ1-6; d_gene: -; v_gene: TRBV4-3; CDR3nt: TGCGCCAGCAGCCAAGAACCCCGGCCGTTCGATTCACCCCTCCACTTT; CDR3aa: CASSQEPRPFDSPLHF
abundance: many; j_gene: TRBJ2-7; d_gene: -; v_gene: TRBV7-2; CDR3nt: TGTGCCAGCAGCTTAGCCGAGACAGTGAGCTCCTACGAGCAGTACTTC; CDR3aa: CASSLAETVSSYEQYF
abundance: many; j_gene: TRBJ1-1; d_gene: -; v_gene: TRBV4-3; CDR3nt: TGCGCCAGCAGCCGGGGTGGGGGTTCGAACACTGAAGCTTTCTTT; CDR3aa: CASSRGGGSNTEAFF
abundance: many; j_gene: TRBJ2-2; d_gene: -; v_gene: TRBV27; CDR3nt: TGTGCCAGCCGACTCGGAATCCTCACCGGGGAGCTGTTTTTT; CDR3aa: CASRLGILTGELFF
abundance: many; j_gene: TRBJ2-2; d_gene: TRBD1; v_gene: TRBV4-3; CDR3nt: TGCGCCAGCAGCCCGGACAGGGGGCGAAGCACCGGGGAGCTGTTTTTT; CDR3aa: CASSPDRGRSTGELFF
abundance: medium-sized; j_gene: TRBJ2-2; d_gene: -; v_gene: TRBV12-3/TRBV12-4; CDR3nt: TGTGCCAGCAGCCCCGGACAGCCCATCAACACCGGGGAGCTGTTTTTT; CDR3aa: CASSPGQPINTGELFF
abundance: -; j_gene: TRBJ2-7; d_gene: TRBD2; v_gene: TRBV4-2; CDR3nt: TGTGCCAGCAGCCAACAACAGCGGGGCTCCTACGAGCAGTACTTC; CDR3aa: CASSQQQRGSYEQYF
abundance: -; j_gene: TRBJ1-3; d_gene: -; v_gene: TRBV7-9; CDR3nt: TGTGCCAGCAGCGTGGCCGCCGATACCATATATTTT; CDR3aa: CASSVAADTIYF
abundance: -; j_gene: TRBJ2-7; d_gene: TRBD2; v_gene: TRBV11-2; CDR3nt: TGTGCCAGCAGCTTAGATAGGACTAGCGGGAGGGCCCCCTACGAGCAGTACTTC; CDR3aa: CASSLDRTSGRAPYEQYF
abundance: many; j_gene: TRBJ1-6; d_gene: -; v_gene: TRBV11-3; CDR3nt: TGTGCCAGCAGCTTAGATCAGAATTCACCCCTCCACTTT; CDR3aa: CASSLDQNSPLHF
abundance: -; j_gene: TRBJ2-5; d_gene: -; v_gene: TRBV10-3; CDR3nt: TGTGCCATCAGTAGGGCGGGGCGTGGAGAGACCCAGTACTTC; CDR3aa: CAISRAGRGETQYF
abundance: many; j_gene: TRBJ2-7; d_gene: -; v_gene: TRBV27; CDR3nt: TGTGCCAGCAGCCCGAGACTGGGAGGCGACTACGAGCAGTACTTC; CDR3aa: CASSPRLGGDYEQYF
abundance: many; j_gene: TRBJ1-6; d_gene: -; v_gene: TRBV13; CDR3nt: TGTGCCAGCAGCTTAGGACAGGGATCGTCACCCCTCCACTTT; CDR3aa: CASSLGQGSSPLHF
abundance: -; j_gene: TRBJ2-1; d_gene: -; v_gene: TRBV12-3/TRBV12-4; CDR3nt: TGTGCCAGCAGTTTACGGAAGGCAAATGAGCAGTTCTTC; CDR3aa: CASSLRKANEQFF
abundance: many; j_gene: TRBJ1-3; d_gene: -; v_gene: TRBV6-5; CDR3nt: TGTGCCAGCAGTTACACGGAACAGGGCAGGGGAAACACCATATATTTT; CDR3aa: CASSYTEQGRGNTIYF
abundance: many; j_gene: TRBJ2-3; d_gene: -; v_gene: TRBV6-1; CDR3nt: TGTGCCAGCACCTTGGCAGGCGGGGGCGGTACGCAGTATTTT; CDR3aa: CASTLAGGGGTQYF
abundance: many; j_gene: TRBJ1-2; d_gene: -; v_gene: TRBV12-3/TRBV12-4; CDR3nt: TGTGCCAGCACCGTTTTAGGAGGCGGGTATAACTATGGCTACACCTTC; CDR3aa: CASTVLGGGYNYGYTF
abundance: -; j_gene: TRBJ2-2; d_gene: TRBD1; v_gene: TRBV6-4; CDR3nt: TGTGCCAGCAGTGACTCCCGACAGGGAAACATCGGGGAGCTGTTTTTT; CDR3aa: CASSDSRQGNIGELFF
abundance: -; j_gene: TRBJ2-1; d_gene: TRBD2; v_gene: TRBV20-1; CDR3nt: TGCAGTGCGTACCGATTACCGGGACTAGTAGGGAATGAGCAGTTCTTC; CDR3aa: CSAYRLPGLVGNEQFF
abundance: -; j_gene: TRBJ2-3; d_gene: TRBD2; v_gene: TRBV6-1; CDR3nt: TGTGCCAGCAGCACCCAAGCGGGAGGCCAGGTGCTGTATTTT; CDR3aa: CASSTQAGGQVLYF
abundance: once; j_gene: TRBJ2-3; d_gene: -; v_gene: TRBV20-1; CDR3nt: TGCAGTGCTAGAGACTGGACTAGCACAGATACGCAGTATTTT; CDR3aa: CSARDWTSTDTQYF
abundance: few; j_gene: TRBJ2-6; d_gene: -; v_gene: TRBV5-4; CDR3nt: TGTGCCAGCAGCCCGGGGACGCCGACCGCGGCCAACGTCCTGACTTTC; CDR3aa: CASSPGTPTAANVLTF
abundance: -; j_gene: TRBJ2-1; d_gene: -; v_gene: TRBV12-3/TRBV12-4; CDR3nt: TGTGCCAGCAGTTTATGTACTATCGGACCCAATGAGCAGTTCTTC; CDR3aa: CASSLCTIGPNEQFF
abundance: -; j_gene: TRBJ2-3; d_gene: -; v_gene: TRBV28; CDR3nt: TGTGCCAGCAGTTTGGGCCTAACAGGGAACACAGATACGCAGTATTTT; CDR3aa: CASSLGLTGNTDTQYF
abundance: many; j_gene: TRBJ1-1; d_gene: -; v_gene: TRBV7-3; CDR3nt: TGTGCCAGCAGCTTTACCTTTAACACTGAAGCTTTCTTT; CDR3aa: CASSFTFNTEAFF
abundance: -; j_gene: TRBJ2-2; d_gene: -; v_gene: TRBV27; CDR3nt: TGTGCCAGCAGTATCACACCGGGACTTGGGAACGCCGGGGAGCTGTTTTTT; CDR3aa: CASSITPGLGNAGELFF
abundance: many; j_gene: TRBJ2-1; d_gene: TRBD2; v_gene: TRBV28; CDR3nt: TGTGCCAGCAGTTCCACAATAGCGGGAGGGCCTCGGGAGCAGTTCTTC; CDR3aa: CASSSTIAGGPREQFF
abundance: many; j_gene: TRBJ2-3; d_gene: TRBD2; v_gene: TRBV7-2; CDR3nt: TGTGCCAGCAGCTTAGGTGGCGGGAGTTCAGATACGCAGTATTTT; CDR3aa: CASSLGGGSSDTQYF
abundance: -; j_gene: TRBJ2-2; d_gene: -; v_gene: TRBV5-5; CDR3nt: TGTTCCAGCAGCTTGGTTATATCTCAAACCGGGGAGTTGTTTTTT; CDR3aa: CSSSLVISQTGELFF
abundance: many; j_gene: TRBJ2-1; d_gene: -; v_gene: TRBV5-4; CDR3nt: TGTGCCAGCAGCCAAGGGGGTCCCTACAATGAGCAGTTCTTC; CDR3aa: CASSQGGPYNEQFF
abundance: -; j_gene: TRBJ2-7; d_gene: -; v_gene: TRBV20-1; CDR3nt: TGCAGTGCTAGGGGATGGGTGGGTCTCTACGAGCAGTACTTC; CDR3aa: CSARGWVGLYEQYF
abundance: medium-sized; j_gene: TRBJ1-2; d_gene: -; v_gene: TRBV7-9; CDR3nt: TGTGCCAGCAGCTTAGCGCGGGGGGAACATGGCTACACCTTC; CDR3aa: CASSLARGEHGYTF
abundance: many; j_gene: TRBJ2-7; d_gene: TRBD1; v_gene: TRBV27; CDR3nt: TGTGCCAGCAGTTTAGTCGGGACAGATTCCTACGAGCAGTACTTC; CDR3aa: CASSLVGTDSYEQYF
abundance: many; j_gene: TRBJ2-7; d_gene: TRBD2; v_gene: TRBV20-1; CDR3nt: TGCAGTGCACCAGGGACTAGCGGGATATACGAGCAGTACTTC; CDR3aa: CSAPGTSGIYEQYF